The clone carrying this T cell receptor (beta chain) was counted only a few times. Trimming pared 3 bases from V and 0 bases from J, leaving 8 bases between. The length of the CDR3 is 14 residues. Germline values: CDR1 GTSNPN, CDR2 SVGIG (reference sequence). Assay: immunoSEQ multiplex PCR; the TCRdb copy retains only in-frame clones and omits some. This sample has around 170,000 clones; 78% occur once, and the top ten carry about 15%. These data come from a study of blood T cell repertoires in COVID-19. Background on the study: In each case, the material was cDNA or gDNA derived from T cells, B-cell-depleted T cells, or PBMCs.

The sequence derives from a woman of 80 years or more with acute or convalescent COVID-19. The chain links TRBV30 to TRBJ2-2, with no clear D. Sequencing was done on a sample of peripheral blood. The CDR3 reads CAWRWRPNTGELFF. The CDR3 DNA reads TGTGCCTGGAGATGGCGGCCGAACACCGGGGAGCTGTTTTTT.